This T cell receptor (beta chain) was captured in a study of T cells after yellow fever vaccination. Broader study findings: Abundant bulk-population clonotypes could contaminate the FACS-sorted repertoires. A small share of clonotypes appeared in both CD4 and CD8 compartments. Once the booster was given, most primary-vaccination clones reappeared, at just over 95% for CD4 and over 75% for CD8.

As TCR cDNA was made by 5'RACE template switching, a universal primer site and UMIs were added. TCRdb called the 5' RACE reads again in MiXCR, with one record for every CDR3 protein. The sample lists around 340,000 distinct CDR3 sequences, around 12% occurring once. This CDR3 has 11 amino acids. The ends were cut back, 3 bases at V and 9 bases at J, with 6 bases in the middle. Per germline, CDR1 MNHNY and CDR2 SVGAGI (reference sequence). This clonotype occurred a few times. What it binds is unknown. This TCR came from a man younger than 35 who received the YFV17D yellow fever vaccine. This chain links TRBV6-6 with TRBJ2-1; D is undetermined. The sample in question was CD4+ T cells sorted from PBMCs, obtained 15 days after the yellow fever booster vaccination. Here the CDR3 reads CASSYKPEQFF. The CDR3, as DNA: TGTGCCAGCAGTTATAAACCTGAGCAGTTCTTC.